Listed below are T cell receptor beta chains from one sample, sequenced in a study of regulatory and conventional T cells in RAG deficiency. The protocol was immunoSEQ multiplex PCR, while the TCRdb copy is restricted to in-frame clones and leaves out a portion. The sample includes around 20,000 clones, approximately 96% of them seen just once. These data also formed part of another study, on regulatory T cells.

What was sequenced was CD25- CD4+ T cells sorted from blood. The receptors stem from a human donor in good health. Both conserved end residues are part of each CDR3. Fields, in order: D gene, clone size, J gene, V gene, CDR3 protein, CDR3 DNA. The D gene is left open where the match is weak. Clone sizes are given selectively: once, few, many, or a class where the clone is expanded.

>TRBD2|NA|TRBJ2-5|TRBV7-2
CASSLGTKETQYF
TGTGCCAGCAGCTTGGGGACTAAAGAGACCCAGTACTTC
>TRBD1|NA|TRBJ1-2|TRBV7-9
CASSTITGTGMEGYTF
TGTGCCAGCAGCACAATAACCGGGACAGGGATGGAAGGCTACACCTTC
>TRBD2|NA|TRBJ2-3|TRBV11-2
CASSSWTSGTDTQYF
TGTGCCAGCAGCTCCTGGACTAGCGGAACAGATACGCAGTATTTT
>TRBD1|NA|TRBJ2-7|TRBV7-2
CASSLRGQSFSYEQYF
TGTGCCAGCAGCTTAAGGGGACAGAGTTTCTCCTACGAGCAGTACTTC
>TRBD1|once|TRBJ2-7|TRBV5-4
CASSPTGTGETYEQYF
TGTGCCAGCAGCCCAACCGGGACAGGGGAAACCTACGAGCAGTACTTC
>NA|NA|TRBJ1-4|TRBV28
CASRTNPSTNEKLFF
TGTGCCAGCAGAACAAATCCGTCCACTAATGAAAAACTGTTTTTT
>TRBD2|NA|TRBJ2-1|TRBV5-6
CASKWGLAGAYNEQFF
TGTGCCAGCAAATGGGGACTAGCGGGGGCCTACAATGAGCAGTTCTTC
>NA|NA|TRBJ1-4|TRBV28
CASTLRLGGKLFF
TGTGCCAGCACCCTCCGGCTCGGCGGAAAACTGTTTTTT
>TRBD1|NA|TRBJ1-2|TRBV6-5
CASFAGGGTYGYTF
TGTGCCAGCTTCGCGGGAGGGGGCACCTATGGCTACACCTTC
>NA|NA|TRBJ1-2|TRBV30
CAWSLIQGYGYTF
TGTGCCTGGAGCCTCATACAGGGATATGGCTACACCTTC
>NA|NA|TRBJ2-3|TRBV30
CAWSVTGGNEYF
TGTGCCTGGAGTGTAACAGGTGGGAATGAGTATTTT
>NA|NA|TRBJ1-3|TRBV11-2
CASSLTGTGDTIYF
TGTGCCAGCAGCTTAACAGGAACCGGAGACACCATATATTTT
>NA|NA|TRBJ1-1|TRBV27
CASSPRMGAEAFF
TGTGCCAGCAGTCCTCGGATGGGCGCTGAAGCTTTCTTT
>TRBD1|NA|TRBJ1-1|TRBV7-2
CASSLAGQVNTEAFF
TGTGCCAGCAGCTTAGCGGGACAGGTGAACACTGAAGCTTTCTTT
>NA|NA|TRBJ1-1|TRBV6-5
CASSNPGGTEAFF
TGTGCCAGCAGTAACCCAGGAGGCACTGAAGCTTTCTTT
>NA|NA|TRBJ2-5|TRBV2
CATQRDTQETQYF
TGTGCCACCCAACGGGACACTCAAGAGACCCAGTACTTC
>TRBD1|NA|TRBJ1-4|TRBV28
CASSTPGQGNEKLFF
TGTGCCAGCAGTACACCGGGACAGGGGAATGAAAAACTGTTTTTT
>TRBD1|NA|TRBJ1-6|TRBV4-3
CASSQDKGGDSPLHF
TGCGCCAGCAGCCAAGATAAAGGGGGCGATTCACCCCTCCACTTT
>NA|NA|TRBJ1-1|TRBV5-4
CASSLQGGAQAFF
TGTGCCAGCAGCCTTCAAGGGGGTGCTCAAGCTTTCTTT
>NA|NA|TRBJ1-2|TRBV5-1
CASSLARDRLSRSYGYTF
TGCGCCAGCAGCTTGGCACGTGACAGGCTAAGTCGGAGCTATGGCTACACCTTC
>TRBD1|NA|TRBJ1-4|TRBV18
CASSPNRGHSTNEKLFF
TGTGCCAGCTCACCCAACAGGGGGCATTCAACTAATGAAAAACTGTTTTTT
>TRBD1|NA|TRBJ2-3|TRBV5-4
CASSFPGQSSTDTQYF
TGTGCCAGCAGCTTTCCGGGACAGTCTAGCACAGATACGCAGTATTTT
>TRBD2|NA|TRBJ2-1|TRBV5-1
CASSLEAGGPLWFF
TGCGCCAGCAGCTTGGAAGCGGGGGGGCCCTTATGGTTCTTC
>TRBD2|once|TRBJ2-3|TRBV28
CASSLGLAGGVDTQYF
TGTGCCAGCAGTTTAGGTCTAGCGGGGGGGGTTGATACGCAGTATTTT
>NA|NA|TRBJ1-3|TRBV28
CASRSTGTLTSGNTIYF
TGTGCCAGCAGATCAACCGGGACATTGACCTCTGGAAACACCATATATTTT
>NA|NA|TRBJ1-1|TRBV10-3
CATLLEPNTEAFF
TGTGCCACCCTTTTGGAGCCGAACACTGAAGCTTTCTTT
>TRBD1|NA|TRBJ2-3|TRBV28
CASSPTGKGDTQYF
TGTGCCAGCAGTCCGACAGGGAAAGGAGATACGCAGTATTTT
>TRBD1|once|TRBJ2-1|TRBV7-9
CASSVPSPGTGPGGFF
TGTGCCAGCAGCGTACCAAGTCCCGGGACAGGGCCCGGGGGGTTCTTC
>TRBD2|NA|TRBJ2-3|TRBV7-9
CANTRSGGTKRGGQYF
TGTGCCAACACCCGTAGCGGCGGGACGAAGCGGGGGGGCCAGTATTTT
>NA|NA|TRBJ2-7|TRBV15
CATSRDHPMGGVEQYF
TGTGCCACCAGCAGAGACCACCCAATGGGGGGAGTCGAGCAGTACTTC
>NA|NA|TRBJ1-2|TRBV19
CASSIRGGNAPNNYGYTF
TGTGCCAGTAGTATCCGGGGGGGGAATGCTCCCAATAACTATGGCTACACCTTC
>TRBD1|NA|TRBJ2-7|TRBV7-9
CASSLDRDRYEQYF
TGTGCCAGCAGCTTGGACAGGGACCGCTACGAGCAGTACTTC
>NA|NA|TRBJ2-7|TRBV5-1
CASRDFAAQYF
TGCGCCAGCAGGGACTTCGCGGCCCAGTACTTC
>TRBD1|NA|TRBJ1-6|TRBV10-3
CAIRGTGGFSPLHF
TGTGCCATCAGGGGGACAGGGGGCTTTTCACCCCTCCACTTT
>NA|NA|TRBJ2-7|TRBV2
CASSDAYGRGYEQYF
TGTGCCAGCAGTGATGCTTATGGCAGGGGCTACGAGCAGTACTTC
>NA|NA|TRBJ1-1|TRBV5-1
CASSDRNTEAFF
TGCGCCAGCAGCGACAGGAACACTGAAGCTTTCTTT